What follows are 7 T cell receptor beta chains derived from one specimen sequenced in a study of T cell responses to AZD1222 COVID-19 vaccine (dated by TCRdb to the early 2020s). Libraries were constructed by the immunoSEQ multiplex PCR assay. The table was pulled from immuneACCESS by TCRdb, which kept in-frame rearrangements only. Such tables lose some clones; where checked, under half of the loss comes from unresolved V genes, and the rest has no known cause. The sample contains 150,000 to 200,000 clones, 94% of them found a single time. In total, the top ten clones hold about 0.64% of the sample. The label giving this sample's time point can be read as: baseline before first vaccination. Sequencing was performed on peripheral blood, taken on day 0 of AZD1222 vaccination. These receptors were obtained from an adult in good health.

The gene calls are TRBV19 and TRBJ1-5; D remains ambiguous. Germline assignment: CDR1 LNHDA and CDR2 SQIVND (reference sequence). The CDR3 contains 13 residues. Trimming left V 3 bases short and J 6 bases short, with 9 bases between. For the CDR3, the DNA is TGTGCCAGTAGTATGGGAGGTAGTCAGCCCCAGCATTTT. Translated, it gives CASSMGGSQPQHF.

J is TRBJ2-7 and V is TRBV20-1; TRBD2 agrees at 8 bases. V shed 3 bases, J shed 0 bases, and the junction held 7 bases outside the gene matches. CDR1 and CDR2 (germline): DFQATT, SNEGSKA (reference sequence). CDR3 length: 15 amino acids. CDR3 coding DNA: TGCAGTGCTAGTCGCGGGGGGCGAGACTCCTACGAGCAGTACTTC. Protein sequence: CSASRGGRDSYEQYF.

The gene calls are TRBV28 and TRBJ1-5; 9 nucleotides line up with TRBD1. From germline, CDR1 is MDHEN and CDR2 SYDVKM. V trimming: 6 bases; J trimming: 0 bases; junction bases outside the gene matches: 12. The CDR3 is 18 residues long. In DNA, the CDR3 is TGTGCCAGCAGACGGACAGGGGTCGGGTCTTATAGCAATCAGCCCCAGCATTTT. Translating it yields CASRRTGVGSYSNQPQHF.

The CDR3 loop reads CASSTRGATEAFF. CDR3 bases: TGTGCCAGCAGTACTAGGGGCGCCACTGAAGCTTTCTTT. V is TRBV6-5 and J is TRBJ1-1, with D possibly TRBD1 on 5 matching bases. Germline CDR1 is MNHEY and CDR2 is SVGAGI. The CDR3 loop spans 13 amino acids. V lost 5 bases to trimming and J lost 4 bases, with 11 bases between them.

CDR3 sequence: CSVLDRAYNEQFF. In nucleotides, the CDR3 is TGCAGCGTTCTTGACAGAGCCTACAATGAGCAGTTCTTC. The rearrangement links TRBV29-1 to TRBJ2-1; tentative D call: TRBD1 (5 bases). The V end was cut by 5 bases, the J end by 2 bases, with 10 bases between. Germline CDR1 SQVTM, CDR2 ANQGSEA. The CDR3 length is 13 residues.

This chain connects TRBV5-8 to TRBJ1-1; D unclear. Germline-derived CDR1 and CDR2 are SGHTS and YDEGEE. The CDR3 is 14 amino acids. Trimming cost V 1 base and J 4 bases, with 11 bases left between them. CDR3 sequence reads: CASSLTLGSTEAFF. In nucleotides, the CDR3 is TGTGCCAGCAGCTTGACTCTGGGCTCCACTGAAGCTTTCTTT. The variable domain in full, completed from reference TRBV5-8 and TRBJ1-1, reads EAGVTQSPTHLIKTRGQQATLRCSPISGHTSVYWYQQALGLGLQFLLWYDEGEERNRGNFPPRFSGRQFPNYSSELNVNALELEDSALYLCASSLTLGSTEAFFGQGTRLTVV.

This clone was recorded only once. This chain joins TRBV5-1 and TRBJ2-5; D is perhaps TRBD2 (6 bases). V was trimmed by 1 base and J by 4 bases, leaving 17 bases between them. CDR3 length equals 16 residues. The germline CDR1 and CDR2 sequences are SGHRS and YFSETQ. CDR3 sequence (DNA): TGCGCCAGCAGCTTGTACGGTAGCGGTACTGTAGAGACCCAGTACTTC. Translating gives CASSLYGSGTVETQYF.